A single sample is the source of the 14 T cell receptor beta chains below, sequenced in a study of cytomegalovirus exposure and HLA in healthy donors. A multiplex PCR was run with 60 Vbeta primers and 13 Jbeta primers. Sequenced by immunoSEQ multiplex PCR; TCRdb stores in-frame clones only, minus some. This table holds roughly 63,000 clones, more than 70% found once. The source material was PBMCs. The receptors were sampled from a middle-aged woman in good health and CMV-seropositive.

This chain links TRBV5-1 with TRBJ2-7; D not resolved. The CDR3 covers 13 residues. The V gene lost 0 bases and the J gene lost 7 bases, with 11 bases spanning the gap. The germline V gene encodes CDR1 SGHRS and CDR2 YFSETQ. This CDR3 reads CASSLAPGREQYF. The CDR3 DNA follows: TGCGCCAGCAGCTTGGCCCCTGGGCGAGAGCAGTACTTC.

The CDR3 sequence is CASNRDSSYNEQFF. For the CDR3, the DNA is TGTGCCAGCAATCGGGACAGTTCATACAATGAGCAGTTCTTC. The chain links TRBV6-5 to TRBJ2-1; 7 positions agree with TRBD1. CDR3 length: 14 residues. Trimming removed 7 bases from V and 4 bases from J; junction bases left unmatched: 7. Germline lookup yields CDR1 MNHEY and CDR2 SVGAGI.

The J gene is TRBJ2-1, the V gene TRBV7-2; D perhaps matches TRBD2 (7 bases). This CDR3 spans 15 amino acids. Per germline, CDR1 SGHTA and CDR2 FQGNSA. Trimming removed 0 bases at V and 6 bases at J, with 12 bases between. The CDR3 DNA is TGTGCCAGCAGCTTAGCGCGGGGGCTATTCAATGAGCAGTTCTTC. Encoded protein: CASSLARGLFNEQFF.

The CDR3 reads CASMRNYGYTF. The CDR3 coding sequence is TGTGCCAGTATGAGGAACTATGGCTACACCTTC. The chain employs TRBV19 and TRBJ1-2, with no clear D. The germline gives CDR1 LNHDA, CDR2 SQIVND (reference sequence). V shed 7 bases and J shed 2 bases, with 5 bases lying between them. This CDR3 has 11 residues.

This chain connects TRBV18 to TRBJ2-4, with a tentative D call TRBD1 (6 bases). CDR1 and CDR2 from the germline V gene are KGHSH and LQKENI. Deletions cut 4 bases from V and 0 bases from J, with 16 bases between. The length of the CDR3 is 17 residues. CDR3 sequence reads: CASSQIGGSIAKNIQYF. In nucleotides, the CDR3 is TGTGCCAGCTCACAGATAGGGGGAAGTATAGCCAAAAACATTCAGTACTTC.

The rearrangement joins TRBV4-2 to TRBJ2-3; 13 nucleotides agree with TRBD2. Germline CDR1 and CDR2: LGHNA and YNFKEQ. V lost 0 bases and J lost 5; bases outside the gene matches: 5. The CDR3 is made up of 17 amino acids. The CDR3 region is CASSQDGRLAGGDTQYF. CDR3 nucleotide sequence: TGTGCCAGCAGCCAAGATGGCCGACTAGCGGGGGGAGATACGCAGTATTTT.

V gene TRBV19 combines with J gene TRBJ1-1, with TRBD1 identical over 8 bases. V dropped 3 bases and J dropped 6; count of bases not matched to a gene: 3. The CDR3 runs to 13 residues. Germline CDR1 is LNHDA and CDR2 is SQIVND (reference sequence). The DNA of the CDR3 is TGTGCCAGTAGTATTCAACAGGGGGCTGAAGCTTTCTTT. Its translation: CASSIQQGAEAFF.

The chain has TRBV30 and TRBJ1-1; D is unresolved. Germline CDR1 GTSNPN, CDR2 SVGIG (reference sequence). V was shortened by 1 base and J by 4 bases, with 7 bases between the two germline ends. The length of the CDR3 is 12 residues. The chain's CDR3 is CAWSGPLTEAFF. CDR3 nucleotides: TGTGCCTGGAGTGGTCCCCTCACTGAAGCTTTCTTT.

The V gene is TRBV5-6, the J gene TRBJ2-7; D ambiguous. The CDR3 consists of 16 residues. Germline V gives CDR1 SGHDT, CDR2 YYEEEE. V gave up 2 bases and J gave up 0 bases, with 15 bases separating them. The CDR3 loop is CASSLKSGSSSYEQYF. CDR3 DNA: TGTGCCAGCAGCTTAAAGTCCGGGTCTAGCTCCTACGAGCAGTACTTC.

The chain employs TRBV10-3 and TRBJ2-7; 7 bases are a match to TRBD1. Per the germline V gene, CDR1 is ENHRY and CDR2 is SYGVKD. This CDR3 has 14 residues. Unmatched junction bases numbered 9, after V lost 6 bases and J lost 4 bases. For the CDR3, the DNA is TGTGCCATCAGCTCTAGACAGGGCGCTTACGAGCAGTACTTC. Its protein product is CAISSRQGAYEQYF.

The rearrangement joins TRBV14 to TRBJ2-3; 7 bases agree with TRBD1. Germline CDR1 SGHDN, CDR2 FVKESK. The CDR3 is 15 residues long. V dropped 2 bases and J dropped 5; count of bases not matched to a gene: 7. This chain's CDR3 is CASSQRTGGVDTQYF. The CDR3 region has the DNA TGTGCCAGCAGCCAACGGACAGGAGGAGTAGATACGCAGTATTTT.

The chain uses TRBV5-1 and TRBJ2-2, with no clear D. Trimming took 0 bases from V and 2 from J, leaving 5 bases between them. The CDR3 covers 14 residues. Germline V CDR1 and CDR2: SGHRS, YFSETQ. The CDR3 nucleotides are TGCGCCAGCAGCTTGGCCCGTAACACCGGGGAGCTGTTTTTT. Translation: CASSLARNTGELFF.

The chain uses TRBV5-1 and TRBJ1-5; the match to TRBD1 covers 10 bases. The CDR3 extends over 17 amino acids. Germline trimming cut 4 bases from V and 0 bases from J; bases unmatched to any gene: 7. The germline CDR1 and CDR2 sequences are SGHRS and YFSETQ. CDR3: CASSPGTGVYSNQPQHF. As DNA, the CDR3 is TGCGCCAGCAGCCCCGGGACAGGGGTATATAGCAATCAGCCCCAGCATTTT.

The rearrangement joins TRBV6-5 to TRBJ1-1, with D possibly matching TRBD1 (6 bases). CDR1 is MNHEY and CDR2 is SVGAGI in the germline V gene. The CDR3 extends over 15 amino acids. Trimming removed 5 bases from V and 1 base from J, with 14 bases in between. DNA of the CDR3: TGTGCCAGCAGTCCCCAGGGGCAGGGGAACACTGAAGCTTTCTTT. Protein sequence: CASSPQGQGNTEAFF.